This TCR beta chain is drawn from a study of CD8+ T cells in alopecia areata. In each case, RNA was isolated and then reverse transcribed into cDNA as the sequencing template. Using immunoSEQ multiplex PCR, the repertoire was profiled, and TCRdb retains in-frame clones only, with some absent. The top ten clones hold 1.5% to 2% of a sample with over 150,000 clones, 63% of them seen once. A note on this clone: Its antigen is unidentified.

Study results and limitations: Across lesional scalp, and particularly alopecia totalis/universalis, clonality surpassed that of normal scalp.

Sequences were derived from CD4+ T cells sorted from blood, sampled at week 0. This receptor was identified in a human donor with alopecia areata.

DNA of the CDR3: TGCAGCGTTGTCCTAACGACAGGGGCAGGTGGCTACACCTTC. It is translated as CSVVLTTGAGGYTF. The chain couples TRBV29-1 to TRBJ1-2, with 8 bases aligning to TRBD1. Germline V CDR1 and CDR2: SQVTM, ANQGSEA. After removal of 4 bases from V and 7 bases from J, the junction contained 11 bases not matched to a gene. This CDR3 region has 14 residues.